The next 26 T cell receptor beta chains were all read from a single sample in a study of shared clonotypes between healthy human individuals. Positively selected for CCR7, the CD45RO-negative cells used as naive CD8 cells excluded terminally differentiated effector memory CD45RA+ cells. The repertoire was sequenced with immunoSEQ multiplex PCR; TCRdb's copy has only in-frame clones and lacks some. This sample carries around 1.9 million clones, more than 85% of them seen once, and the ten largest clones take over 1.5%. Source material: naive CD8+ T cells from PBMCs. The origin of the receptors is a man in his late teens or twenties in good health. Some clones in this sample may be carry-over from other donors' samples.

This chain connects TRBV5-6 to TRBJ1-1, with 8 bases matching TRBD1. CDR1 and CDR2 from the germline V gene are SGHDT and YYEEEE. V was pared by 4 bases and J by 6 bases, with 8 bases of the junction left unmatched. This CDR3 is built from 14 residues. CDR3 loop: CASSNWTGSAEAFF. Here the CDR3 DNA reads TGTGCCAGCAGCAACTGGACAGGGAGTGCTGAAGCTTTCTTT.

V is TRBV18 and J is TRBJ2-1; D gene uncertain. The CDR3 runs 15 residues. V was trimmed by 0 bases and J by 8 bases, leaving 14 bases between them. Germline V CDR1 and CDR2: KGHSH, LQKENI. The chain's CDR3 is CASSPPDRRRDEQFF. The DNA of the CDR3 is TGTGCCAGCTCACCACCGGACCGCCGTAGGGATGAGCAGTTCTTC.

The rearrangement links TRBV27 to TRBJ2-1, with D perhaps matching TRBD1 (6 bases). The germline V and J ends were trimmed by 5 bases and 0 bases, with 11 bases remaining between them. The germline V gene encodes CDR1 MNHEY and CDR2 SMNVEV (reference sequence). This CDR3 is built from 15 residues. The DNA for the CDR3 is TGTGCCAGCAGTAAGCGACAGGACTCCTACAATGAGCAGTTCTTC. This translates into CASSKRQDSYNEQFF.

The sample holds one count of this clone. V and J are TRBV27 and TRBJ2-7, with 10 bases matching TRBD1. The CDR3 runs to 16 residues. Germline loops: CDR1 MNHEY, CDR2 SMNVEV (reference sequence). V lost 5 bases and J lost 2; bases outside the gene matches: 9. The CDR3 protein is CASSPPGTGVPYEQYF. The CDR3 nucleotides read TGTGCCAGCAGTCCCCCAGGGACAGGGGTACCCTACGAGCAGTACTTC.

The CDR3 DNA sequence: TGTGCCAGCAGTGGAACTAGCGGGGCTGCCTACGAGCAGTACTTC. Translating gives CASSGTSGAAYEQYF. This chain connects TRBV2 to TRBJ2-5; 10 bases line up with TRBD2. TRBJ2-7 matches the DNA end more closely, so the J call is doubtful. This CDR3 region has 15 residues. CDR1 and CDR2 from the germline V gene are SNHLY and FYNNEI.

The rearrangement links TRBV7-8 to TRBJ1-1; possible D gene TRBD1, 5 bases. Germline loops: CDR1 SGHVS, CDR2 FQNEAQ. This CDR3 comprises 15 residues. The V end was cut by 5 bases, the J end by 11 bases, with 24 bases between. CDR3 DNA: TGTGCCAGCAGCCCTGGCGGGGCCTATGGTTATGAGGCTTTCTTT. It is translated as CASSPGGAYGYEAFF.

The chain employs TRBV29-1 and TRBJ2-1; D is unclear. Per germline, CDR1 SQVTM and CDR2 ANQGSEA. The CDR3 spans 13 residues. V shed 0 bases and J shed 4 bases, with 7 bases lying between them. CDR3 in amino acids: CSVEEMNYNEQFF. For the CDR3, the DNA is TGCAGCGTTGAAGAGATGAATTACAATGAGCAGTTCTTC.

Comments on this clone: A junction end diverges from the germline sequence, so it may reflect a read error. Other DNA variants within this sample encode the same CDR3. The chain is built from TRBV7-9 and TRBJ1-1; no firm D call. CDR3 length: 12 residues. Looked up from germline, CDR1 is SEHNR and CDR2 is FQNEAQ (reference sequence). CDR3 bases: TGCGCCAGCAGCTTATCCGCAGATGAAGCTTTCTTT. Protein product: CASSLSADEAFF.

This rearrangement joins TRBV9 to TRBJ1-1; 7 nucleotides match TRBD1. Germline CDR1 reads SGDLS; CDR2 reads YYNGEE. The CDR3 has 15 amino acids. The V segment lost 3 bases and the J segment 4 bases; nucleotides outside the gene matches: 9. The CDR3 spells CASSADREISTEAFF. In DNA form, the CDR3 reads TGTGCCAGCAGCGCCGACAGGGAGATAAGCACTGAAGCTTTCTTT. The full variable domain, its missing parts supplied by reference TRBV9 and TRBJ1-1, is DSGVTQTPKHLITATGQRVTLRCSPRSGDLSVYWYQQSLDQGLQFLIQYYNGEERAKGNILERFSAQQFPDLHSELNLSSLELGDSALYFCASSADREISTEAFFGQGTRLTVV.

The chain combines TRBV28 with TRBJ2-1, with 7 positions matching TRBD1. CDR3 length: 15 amino acids. Germline loops: CDR1 MDHEN, CDR2 SYDVKM. Trimming removed 6 bases from V and 7 bases from J; junction bases left unmatched: 12. For the CDR3, the DNA is TGTGCCAGCAGACGGGACAGATCCTCGGGGAATGAGCAGTTCTTC. This sequence encodes CASRRDRSSGNEQFF.

The genes are TRBV4-2 and TRBJ2-7; the match to TRBD1 covers 9 bases. V gave up 4 bases and J gave up 4 bases; unmatched junction bases: 11. Germline values: CDR1 LGHNA, CDR2 YNFKEQ. The CDR3 covers 16 residues. This CDR3 is CASSPRIGTGFYEQYF. CDR3 nucleotides: TGTGCCAGCAGCCCTCGAATTGGGACAGGGTTTTACGAGCAGTACTTC.

This clone was picked up one time. The J gene is TRBJ2-1, the V gene TRBV5-1; the D is unclear. Germline CDR1 reads SGHRS; CDR2 reads YFSETQ. V lost 0 bases to trimming and J lost 0 bases, with 16 bases between them. CDR3 size: 18 residues. CDR3 in amino acids: CASSLAGDSRSSYNEQFF. CDR3 bases: TGCGCCAGCAGCTTGGCTGGAGATAGCCGGTCCTCCTACAATGAGCAGTTCTTC.

V is TRBV29-1 and J is TRBJ2-1, with D tentatively TRBD2 (6 bases). Germline lookup yields CDR1 SQVTM and CDR2 ANQGSEA. CDR3 length: 15 residues. V dropped 4 bases and J dropped 9 bases, with 22 bases sitting between them. CDR3 region: CSVGGSGRADSEQFF. The CDR3 DNA sequence: TGCAGCGTTGGCGGTAGCGGAAGGGCCGACAGTGAGCAGTTCTTC.

The chain couples TRBV29-1 to TRBJ1-2; D is unclear. Trimming pared 5 bases from V and 6 bases from J, leaving 10 bases between. Germline V lookup: CDR1 SQVTM, CDR2 ANQGSEA. The CDR3 spans 11 residues. CDR3 bases: TGCAGCGTTAAAGGACCAGATGGCTACACCTTC. Its protein product is CSVKGPDGYTF.

The genes are TRBV2 and TRBJ2-3, with D possibly TRBD1 on 5 matching bases. CDR1 is SNHLY, CDR2 FYNNEI, per germline. CDR3 length: 23 residues. Trimming pared 6 bases from V and 4 bases from J, leaving 41 bases between. CDR3 coding DNA: TGTGCCAGCAGGGGGCTACTCATGGACCTCTGGCCCACAAAACGTCTGGCCCCAGATACGCAGTATTTT. Residues: CASRGLLMDLWPTKRLAPDTQYF.

A few counts support this clone. The chain combines TRBV30 with TRBJ1-5; D call uncertain. V was shortened by 0 bases and J by 11 bases, with 14 bases between the two germline ends. Germline V CDR1 and CDR2: GTSNPN, SVGIG (reference sequence). The CDR3 has 13 residues. For the CDR3, the DNA is TGTGCCTGGAGTGTTGGGGTGGATGTAGCCCAGCATTTT. Its protein product is CAWSVGVDVAQHF.

The CDR3 DNA follows: TGTGCCAGCAGTGTCTTAGGACAGGGGGTTTACGAGCAGTACTTC. This gives the protein CASSVLGQGVYEQYF. This chain connects TRBV6-1 to TRBJ2-7; 10 bases are shared with TRBD1. The V gene end was trimmed by 4 bases and the J gene end by 4 bases; junction bases not matched to a gene: 7. This CDR3 is 15 amino acids long. Germline CDR1 and CDR2: MNHNS and SASEGT.

This chain connects TRBV19 to TRBJ1-1, with a weak D call TRBD1 (5 bases). The CDR3 has 15 residues. Trimming shortened V by 3 bases and J by 4 bases, and 15 bases separated the two germline ends. Germline-derived CDR1 and CDR2 are LNHDA and SQIVND (reference sequence). CDR3 nucleotide sequence: TGTGCCAGTAGTATTTACCGGGGGGGGAGCACTGAAGCTTTCTTT. Protein sequence: CASSIYRGGSTEAFF. Full variable domain (missing parts from reference TRBV19 and TRBJ1-1): DGGITQSPKYLFRKEGQNVTLSCEQNLNHDAMYWYRQDPGQGLRLIYYSQIVNDFQKGDIAEGYSVSREKKESFPLTVTSAQKNPTAFYLCASSIYRGGSTEAFFGQGTRLTVV.

The CDR3 protein is CASSEDPTSWDNEQFF. Written as DNA, the CDR3 is TGTGCCAGTAGTGAAGACCCGACTAGTTGGGACAATGAGCAGTTCTTC. The rearrangement joins TRBV19 to TRBJ2-1, with D possibly matching TRBD2 (6 bases). V was pared by 5 bases and J by 5 bases, with 19 bases between. Germline CDR1 is LNHDA and CDR2 is SQIVND (reference sequence). The CDR3 has 16 amino acids. Based on the CDR3 plus reference TRBV19 and TRBJ2-1, the full variable domain is DGGITQSPKYLFRKEGQNVTLSCEQNLNHDAMYWYRQDPGQGLRLIYYSQIVNDFQKGDIAEGYSVSREKKESFPLTVTSAQKNPTAFYLCASSEDPTSWDNEQFFGPGTRLTVL.

A remark on this clone: This same CDR3 is encoded by further DNA sequences in the sample. This rearrangement joins TRBV27 to TRBJ2-1; 8 bases match TRBD2. Germline CDR1 and CDR2: MNHEY and SMNVEV (reference sequence). V shed 5 bases and J 2 bases; nucleotides not matched to a gene: 5. This CDR3 comprises 15 residues. The CDR3, as DNA: TGTGCCAGCAGTATTACTAGCGGACCCTACAATGAGCAGTTCTTC. It encodes CASSITSGPYNEQFF.

The chain uses TRBV7-8 and TRBJ2-7; 13 bases match TRBD2. The CDR3 is 15 amino acids. Germline loops: CDR1 SGHVS, CDR2 FQNEAQ. J gave up 5 bases and V 1 base, and 2 bases lay outside the gene matches. The CDR3 sequence is CASSLVGLAGDEQYF. CDR3 coding DNA: TGTGCCAGCAGCTTAGTTGGACTAGCGGGAGACGAGCAGTACTTC.

This sequence joins TRBV15 and TRBJ2-7; D is uncertain. Germline CDR1 and CDR2: LNHNV and YYDKDF (reference sequence). The CDR3 runs 12 residues. Deletions cut 3 bases from V and 8 bases from J, with 11 bases between. CDR3 region: CATSRDRYQQYF. CDR3 bases: TGTGCCACCAGCAGGGACCGTTACCAGCAGTACTTC.

The chain couples TRBV7-9 to TRBJ2-1; D might be TRBD2 (6 bases). V lost 0 bases to trimming and J lost 3 bases, with 18 bases between them. The CDR3 consists of 18 residues. Looked up from germline, CDR1 is SEHNR and CDR2 is FQNEAQ (reference sequence). The CDR3 DNA follows: TGTGCCAGCAGCTTAGCTGGGTGGGCGGGGCTAGGCTACAATGAGCAGTTCTTC. Protein: CASSLAGWAGLGYNEQFF. The variable domain in full, completed from reference TRBV7-9 and TRBJ2-1, reads DTGVSQNPRHKITKRGQNVTFRCDPISEHNRLYWYRQTLGQGPEFLTYFQNEAQLEKSRLLSDRFSAERPKGSFSTLEIQRTEQGDSAMYLCASSLAGWAGLGYNEQFFGPGTRLTVL.

V and J are TRBV7-6 and TRBJ1-1; 8 bases match TRBD1. Trimming at V came to 4 bases and at J to 6 bases, leaving 7 bases not matched to a gene. This CDR3 contains 14 residues. CDR1 SGHVS and CDR2 FNYEAQ come from the germline V gene. This chain's CDR3 is CASSSRQGLAEAFF. In DNA, the CDR3 is TGTGCCAGCAGCTCCAGACAGGGGTTGGCTGAAGCTTTCTTT.

The chain has TRBV28 and TRBJ2-7; TRBD2 agrees at 10 bases. This CDR3 is built from 15 residues. Germline loops: CDR1 MDHEN, CDR2 SYDVKM. The V gene end was trimmed by 6 bases and the J gene end by 5 bases; junction bases not matched to a gene: 10. CDR3 region: CASRPLAGTLNEQYF. The DNA of the CDR3 is TGTGCCAGCAGGCCACTAGCGGGGACCCTAAACGAGCAGTACTTC.

V gene TRBV11-3 combines with J gene TRBJ2-1, with TRBD2 matching over 10 bases. The CDR3 contains 16 residues. V was clipped by 6 bases and J by 5 bases; unmatched bases: 10. In germline, CDR1 is SGHNT, CDR2 YENEEA. The CDR3 sequence: CASSLRSGLADNEQFF. CDR3 sequence (DNA): TGTGCCAGCAGTCTGAGGTCAGGACTAGCGGACAATGAGCAGTTCTTC.